This paragraph reports one T cell receptor (beta chain). This clonotype was recorded a few times. Its antigen has not been determined. The input lacks base qualities; no much larger clone sits a single base away. The sample is drawn from a study of regulatory T cells in long-lasting Graves disease (dated by TCRdb to about 2021). As for the study more broadly: In the newly diagnosed Graves' disease group, patients had been taking antithyroid drugs for less than 3 months. A total of around 35 samples underwent TCR sequencing, from roughly 13 patients with persistent Graves' disease and 20 or so patients with newly diagnosed Graves' disease. The study took place in China and was registered as a clinical trial. Peripheral blood TCR sequencing and RNA sequencing compared persistent Graves' disease patients with newly diagnosed Graves' disease patients. Paper-wide results and their limitations: Preferential use of TRBV28, TRBJ1-2 and TRBJ2-5 was observed in persistent disease, whereas TRBV20-1 and TRBJ2-1 were favored in newly diagnosed disease. Patients with persistent disease shared more public clonotypes (over 2,500) than newly diagnosed patients did (about 970). The study examined only peripheral blood because the primary lesion, thyroid tissue, could not be accessed. The authors noted that the small sample size was a limitation that may lower accuracy. Only the TCR beta chain was sequenced and analyzed. Compared with newly diagnosed patients, patients with persistent Graves' disease had lower TCR Shannon entropy and fewer highly expanded clones, which suggests clonal expansion.

The time point label for this specimen denotes: newly diagnosed GD, antithyroid drugs for less than 3 months. For both TCR sequencing and RNA sequencing, RNA was extracted from PBMCs using TRIzol. Graves' disease was diagnosed according to American Thyroid Association guidelines. Recruitment of patients was carried out at an endocrinology department in Xi'an, China. Each patient gave approximately 9 milliliters of peripheral blood, collected in an EDTA anticoagulant tube. Ficoll Paque Plus density gradient separation was used to isolate PBMCs, and no additional T cell sorting was done. An Agilent 2100 Bioanalyzer and agarose gel were used to check RNA quality, while a NanoDrop 2000 measured RNA concentration. To prepare the library, multiplex PCR was applied. Sequenced on an Illumina HiSeq 4000. TCR beta libraries were built with iRepertoire HTBI primers and Arm-PCR amplification of CDR3 regions. Gel purification was performed on PCR products prior to sequencing. The source study handled its data this way. Gene usage analysis of CDR3 amino acid clonotypes relied on the roughly 60 TRBV and 14 TRBJ segments identified across samples. COPE and FqMerger were used to merge the filtered high-quality paired reads into contigs. BLAST was used to align contigs to the IMGT TRBV, TRBD and TRBJ reference genes, and CDR3 was defined following IMGT. Any clonotype with a frequency above 0.1% was classified as a highly expanded clone. Repertoire diversity was measured by Shannon entropy, and V-J evenness by the Gini coefficient. A clonotype found in more than one individual was treated as public. TCRdb redid the processing of the public reads, applying fastp at Q25 and MiXCR, and retained in-frame beta chains. Each CDR3 protein appears once, grouped with its most common genes and DNA. Clone size and V and J calls follow TCRdb, not the original study. Present in this sample are roughly 610,000 distinct CDR3 sequences, roughly 15% of which were seen just once. About 20% of the sample belongs to the ten largest clones.

CDR1 and CDR2 are drawn from the germline V gene: SQVTM, ANQGSEA. V and J are trimmed by 2 bases and 2 bases, and the gene matches miss 0 bases of the junction. From its cysteine to its phenylalanine, the CDR3 spans 14 amino acids. This entry keeps only the CDR3 DNA: 42 bases, framed from base 1. The data were also submitted as part of a second study, on T cells in Graves' hyperthyroidism and ophthalmopathy. The second study's paper adds: A patient counted as having stable Graves' hyperthyroidism if no progression to ophthalmopathy occurred over 18 months of follow-up. Hyperthyroidism patients were newly diagnosed, with disease duration under 2 months, and aged 18 to 65 years. Patients with uncontrolled infections, other autoimmune diseases, pregnancy or lactation were excluded. Clinical symptoms, serum thyroxine and TRAb, thyroid ultrasound, and orbital computed tomography formed the basis for the diagnoses. A first-round RT-PCR of the TCR CDR3 used the HTBI primer set with the Qiagen OneStep RT-PCR kit. Blood samples also contained most of the expanded thyroid clonotypes (frequency above 0.001), which suggests that blood repertoires may reflect thyroid immune responses. In cross-validation, a model built on a 13 V-J signature told ophthalmopathy apart from stable hyperthyroidism with 85% to 90% sensitivity and about 81% specificity, and in testing the same model reached 80%/75%. In validation, progression to ophthalmopathy was predicted by the model with 65% to 71% sensitivity and roughly 76% specificity, a median of 6.5 months before onset. To identify distinguishing TCR V-J signatures, a discovery cohort of around 100 patients was used, comprising 43 with Graves' ophthalmopathy and approximately 58 with stable Graves' hyperthyroidism. Prospective prediction of ophthalmopathy was tested in an independent validation cohort of approximately 19 hyperthyroidism patients and 17 patients who later progressed to ophthalmopathy. The approximately 98 discovery patients were randomly divided into training and test sets at a 7:3 ratio. In more than 5 Graves' hyperthyroidism patients, the study also compared T-cell repertoires from thyroid tissue with T-cell repertoires from blood. Once sampling was done, hyperthyroidism patients were given methimazole at a starting dose of 30 mg daily, whereas ophthalmopathy patients were given high-dose intravenous methylprednisolone. The libraries were constructed in a second round of multiplex PCR and then size-selected and purified. Libraries were sequenced paired-end with 100 bp reads on an Illumina HiSeq2000. SOAPnuke was used to process the raw data, throwing out any read that contained adapters or uncalled bases, had a mean Phred below 15, or lacked an exact constant-primer or identifier match. High-quality paired reads were merged with COPE v1.2.5, and unique nucleotide sequences were defined as clonotypes. Clonotypes were aligned to IMGT TRBV, TRBD and TRBJ reference segments using MiTCR v1.1. Analysis was restricted to V-J combinations with a frequency above 0.0001, which covered about 99% of repertoires. A TCS score was defined as the ratio between F50 (clonal expansion) and ExV (chaos), using BLOSUM62-based TCRdist between CDR3 peptides within each V-J. Welch's t-statistics and random forest reduced 450 to 600 V-J features to about 13, which were used in a naive Bayes classifier (R e1071). No statistical method was used to set the sample size in advance, and investigators knew the group allocation. TCR Vbeta CDR3 sequencing of 135 peripheral blood samples (over 40 ophthalmopathy, roughly 72 hyperthyroidism and some 17 progressor patients) is reported in the paper.

The sequence came from a woman aged 25 to 45 with Graves disease. Donor details come from another sample of the same person, matched by shared clones. Material: peripheral blood mononuclear cells (PBMCs), obtained at new diagnosis, from a patient treated with antithyroid drugs. Recombination connected TRBV29-1 to TRBJ2-1; 10 central nucleotides agree with TRBD2. The DNA reads TGCAGCGTTGAACTAGCGGGGGCCTACAATGAGCAGTTCTTC. This sequence encodes CSVELAGAYNEQFF.